This T cell receptor beta chain was found in a study of PD-L1 blockade in urothelial cancer. The CDR3 is made up of 16 amino acids. V gave up 0 bases and J gave up 8 bases; unmatched junction bases: 13. Germline lookup yields CDR1 GTSNPN and CDR2 SVGIG (reference sequence). Sample time point: pretreatment peripheral blood. Sequenced by immunoSEQ multiplex PCR; TCRdb stores in-frame clones only, minus some. The table includes some 43,000 clones, more than 75% detected once. The sequenced sample was PBMCs, obtained around atezolizumab (anti-PD-L1) treatment. The receptor's source is a man aged 55 to 70 with urothelial cancer. The gene calls are TRBV30 and TRBJ2-1; 7 positions agree with TRBD1. The CDR3 DNA reads as TGTGCCTGGAGTGTAAGTCGGACAGGCGTTAACGATGAGCAGTTCTTC. Its translation is CAWSVSRTGVNDEQFF.